This TCR beta chain is drawn from a study of blood T cell repertoires in COVID-19 (dated by TCRdb to the early 2020s). Study-level background: Samples covering the acute and convalescent phases of COVID-19 were provided by collaborators in the United States, Italy and Spain. The material from the prospective study consisted of cDNA or gDNA derived from T cells, B-cell-depleted T cells, or PBMCs. Deeply sampled blood TCRbeta repertoires from subjects exposed to, actively infected with, or recovered from COVID-19 were included in the dataset. The repertoires were made available in a free public database intended to serve as a resource for research on the immune response to SARS-CoV-2. The samples were drawn from two sources: the first 160 participants of the ongoing ImmuneRACE study, and 1,200 or so subjects contributed by 6 global collaborators. Sample metadata almost always included a de-identified subject ID, COVID-19 status, age in years and sex. Where HLA class I and class II types were available, the types were taken from metadata supplied by the sample provider, not from assay-based typing.

TCRbeta CDR3 regions were amplified from genomic DNA using the immunoSEQ Assay, a bias-controlled multiplex PCR. In the paper's pipeline: The number of nucleated cells in each sample was estimated by amplification of reference gene primers within the assay. To quantify the absolute abundance of each unique TCRbeta CDR3 rearrangement, sequence reads were collapsed and filtered. For each sample, productive Simpson clonality was calculated by taking the square root of Simpson's diversity index across productive rearrangements. Drawn from immuneACCESS, this table holds only the in-frame rearrangements with V and J called that TCRdb kept. Clones are partly lost; checked studies trace under half to an unresolved V gene and leave the rest unexplained. Clone size and the V and J calls come from that table; the DNA yielded D and trimming. The sample profile shows some 20,000 clones; 79% of them were found once. Clones ranked in the top ten supply approximately 60% of the sample.

Concerning this clone: Its recognized antigen is unknown. Qualities for individual bases were not recorded, and no much larger clone is one base off.

What the research found in general, with its limitations: The amount of clinical and demographic metadata varied by source and participant and was provided uncurated.

Its CDR3 holds 13 amino acids, cysteine through phenylalanine. Of the read, only the CDR3 DNA is kept; its 39 bases are in frame from base 1. CDR1 and CDR2, looked up from the germline V gene, are MNHEY and SVGAGI. Between the V and J ends, shortened by 7 bases and 3 bases respectively, the junction contains 12 bases. Each collaborating institution followed its own protocols to collect whole blood in K2EDTA tubes. For TCRbeta analysis, collaborators shipped samples in one of three forms: frozen whole blood, isolated PBMCs, or DNA extracted from either of those sample types. The sequenced sample was peripheral blood. The chain couples TRBV6-5 to TRBJ1-1; possibly the D gene is TRBD1, per 6 matching bases. The clonotype was recovered from an elderly man with acute or convalescent COVID-19. The nucleotides are TGTGCCAGCAAGTCAGGGGTGGACACTGAAGCTTTCTTT. Its protein reads: CASKSGVDTEAFF.